The rows below give T cell receptor beta chains drawn from one sample of a study of T cells in localized non-small cell lung cancer. Profiled with immunoSEQ multiplex PCR; TCRdb holds only in-frame clones, not every one. The sample carries 40,000 to 55,000 clones, under 90% recorded once. The sample consisted of peripheral blood mononuclear cells, taken before any cancer treatment. The receptor set was obtained from a man between 40 and 70 years old with stage III lung adenocarcinoma. CDR3s include the opening cysteine and the closing phenylalanine or tryptophan. A D gene is named only where the DNA matches it firmly. Size is omitted from some rows. Given values are once, few, many or a class for expanded clones.

- | - | TRBJ1-2 | TRBV10-3 | CAISDRGVGSGDGYTF | TGTGCCATCAGTGACCGCGGCGTTGGGAGCGGCGATGGCTACACCTTC
TRBD2 | - | TRBJ2-1 | TRBV18 | CASSGTSGGRYENNEQFF | TGTGCCAGCTCAGGGACTAGCGGGGGCCGGTACGAGAACAATGAGCAGTTCTTC
- | few | TRBJ1-5 | TRBV19 | CASSIYAHQPQHF | TGTGCCAGTAGTATCTATGCGCATCAGCCCCAGCATTTT
TRBD1 | few | TRBJ2-1 | TRBV2 | CASSERTGSEQFF | TGTGCCAGCAGTGAGCGGACAGGGAGTGAGCAGTTCTTC
TRBD2 | - | TRBJ2-1 | TRBV27 | CASSSGTSGVNEQFF | TGTGCCAGCAGCTCCGGGACTAGCGGGGTCAATGAGCAGTTCTTC
- | - | TRBJ1-1 | TRBV4-1 | CASSQDVSRNTEAFF | TGCGCCAGCAGCCAAGATGTGTCACGGAACACTGAAGCTTTCTTT
TRBD1 | - | TRBJ2-7 | TRBV6-1 | CASSTETGGAYEQYF | TGTGCCAGCAGCACCGAGACAGGGGGCGCCTACGAGCAGTACTTC
- | - | TRBJ1-2 | TRBV6-5 | CASSYVGGYGYTF | TGTGCCAGCAGTTACGTAGGGGGGTATGGCTACACCTTC
- | - | TRBJ2-2 | TRBV15 | CATSRDLDGELFF | TGTGCCACCAGCAGAGATTTGGACGGGGAGCTGTTTTTT
- | - | TRBJ2-7 | TRBV19 | CASSRQDAYEQYF | TGTGCCAGTAGTAGACAGGACGCCTACGAGCAGTACTTC
- | - | TRBJ2-5 | TRBV4-1 | CASSQEGRETQYF | TGCGCCAGCAGCCAAGAGGGGAGGGAGACCCAGTACTTC
TRBD1 | - | TRBJ2-2 | TRBV14 | CASGPQDREAGELFF | TGTGCCAGCGGGCCACAGGACAGGGAGGCCGGGGAGCTGTTTTTT
- | - | TRBJ1-1 | TRBV19 | CASSIRTVNTEAFF | TGTGCCAGTAGTATTCGGACGGTGAACACTGAAGCTTTCTTT
- | - | TRBJ1-1 | TRBV21-1 | CASSKGGGRNTEAFF | TGTGCCAGCAGCAAAGGAGGTGGCAGGAACACTGAAGCTTTCTTT
TRBD1 | - | TRBJ2-3 | TRBV5-8 | CASSLQGGATDTQYF | TGTGCCAGCAGCTTACAAGGGGGCGCGACAGATACGCAGTATTTT
- | - | TRBJ2-2 | TRBV10-3 | CAISESGPGELFF | TGTGCCATCAGTGAGTCCGGTCCGGGGGAGCTGTTTTTT
- | once | TRBJ2-5 | TRBV18 | CASSPQETQYF | TGTGCCAGCTCACCTCAAGAGACCCAGTACTTC
TRBD1 | - | TRBJ1-2 | TRBV6-5 | CASSSDRGRGSGYTF | TGTGCCAGCAGTTCCGACAGGGGGCGGGGTAGTGGCTACACCTTC
- | - | TRBJ2-7 | TRBV6-5 | CASSYTDNYEQYF | TGTGCCAGCAGTTACACGGACAACTACGAGCAGTACTTC
TRBD2 | - | TRBJ2-5 | TRBV7-9 | CASSQDSGGTQYF | TGTGCCAGCAGCCAGGACTCGGGGGGGACCCAGTACTTC
- | once | TRBJ2-3 | TRBV10-3 | CAISESTWYTDTQYF | TGTGCCATCAGTGAGTCAACGTGGTACACAGATACGCAGTATTTT
TRBD1 | - | TRBJ2-1 | TRBV9 | CASTVNRGPYNEQFF | TGTGCCAGCACCGTTAACAGGGGACCCTACAATGAGCAGTTCTTC
TRBD1 | - | TRBJ2-1 | TRBV4-1 | CASSRVGTGDNEQFF | TGCGCCAGCAGTCGAGTCGGGACAGGGGACAATGAGCAGTTCTTC
TRBD1 | - | TRBJ2-7 | TRBV28 | CASSLGTGYLYEQYF | TGTGCCAGCAGTTTAGGGACAGGGTACTTATACGAGCAGTACTTC
TRBD2 | - | TRBJ2-1 | TRBV27 | CASRSGTTSYNEQFF | TGTGCCAGCAGGTCCGGGACTACTTCCTACAATGAGCAGTTCTTC